The present T cell receptor (beta chain) was sequenced within a study of sequential checkpoint blockade in melanoma. Study summary: Arm A got nivolumab then ipilimumab; arm B the reverse, 1:1. Twenty-two patients had matched tumor biopsies before treatment and at week 13 after nivolumab or ipilimumab alone.

CDR3 length: 16 amino acids. Germline CDR1 and CDR2: MNHGY and SAAAGT. V was pared by 5 bases and J by 4 bases, with 10 bases of the junction left unmatched. This clone was seen more than once but under ten times. Its antigen is unidentified. Assay used: immunoSEQ multiplex PCR; TCRdb lists only in-frame clones, some missing. The repertoire includes 15,000 to 20,000 clones, roughly 25% of them detected once, and 7.2% sits in the top ten. Study-wide findings and caveats: Rising tumor T-cell fraction and clonality meant about 30 times likelier benefit.

Treatment given: randomized to nivolumab then ipilimumab (arm A) or the reverse (arm B). DNA-damaging chemotherapy had not been given to any patient beforehand. The chain recombines TRBV6-8 with TRBJ2-7; 11 bases match TRBD2. This sequence was found in a human donor with melanoma. The sample in question was tumor tissue (inferred from file names), obtained from a patient given nivolumab and ipilimumab in sequence. DNA for the CDR3: TGTGCCAGCAGTCCCACCGGGACTAGCGGAGCTTACGAGCAGTACTTC. Translating gives CASSPTGTSGAYEQYF.